Listed below are T cell receptor beta chains from one sample, sequenced in a study of blood T cells in healthy people across ages. TCRdb passed the 5' RACE reads through MiXCR, listing each CDR3 protein once. The data hold about 1.1 million distinct CDR3 sequences, with more than 30% observed a single time. The sequenced material came from blood. Receptors originate from a man between 18 and 35 years old in good health. Each CDR3 is given with its conserved first and last residue. The D gene is left open where the match is weak. Where a row states a size, it is once, few, many or the class of an expanded clone; other rows omit it.

J gene,D gene,clone size,V gene,CDR3 DNA,CDR3 protein
TRBJ1-2,NA,NA,TRBV20-1,TGCAGCGCTCAACCGGACGGCCCGTACTATGGCTACACCTTC,CSAQPDGPYYGYTF
TRBJ1-2,NA,NA,TRBV4-1,TGCGCCAGCAGCCAATATCACAGGAGAGGAGCCCCCTATGGCTACACCTTC,CASSQYHRRGAPYGYTF
TRBJ2-7,NA,NA,TRBV7-2,TGTGCCAGCAGCCGGGACTTGATTTCCGAGCAGTACTTC,CASSRDLISEQYF
TRBJ2-2,NA,NA,TRBV4-3,TGCGCCAGCAGCCCGGGACTCTCGAACACCGGGGAGCTGTTTTTT,CASSPGLSNTGELFF
TRBJ1-5,NA,NA,TRBV4-3,TGCGCCAGCAGCCAAGATTATGAATCCCGGAAGCGAAGCAATCAGCCCCAGCATTTT,CASSQDYESRKRSNQPQHF
TRBJ1-6,NA,NA,TRBV10-3,TGTGCCATCAGTGTGGCAGGGACCTATAATTCACCCCTCCACTTT,CAISVAGTYNSPLHF
TRBJ2-3,NA,NA,TRBV7-9,TGTGCCAGCAGTAACTCCCTCCTGAGGGCAGATACGCAGTATTTT,CASSNSLLRADTQYF
TRBJ2-3,TRBD2,few,TRBV12-3/TRBV12-4,TGTGCCAGCAGTTTAGGAGGGGGACCAGGACTAGCGGGGTCACGCACAGATACGCAGTATTTT,CASSLGGGPGLAGSRTDTQYF
TRBJ1-1,TRBD1,NA,TRBV2,TGTGCCAGCGGCCGACAGGGGCCGAACACTGAAGCTTTCTTT,CASGRQGPNTEAFF
TRBJ2-3,NA,NA,TRBV20-1,TGCAGTGCTAGAGATCGGTCCGGGGACGGCACAGATACGCAGTATTTT,CSARDRSGDGTDTQYF
TRBJ1-2,NA,NA,TRBV9,TGTGCCAGCAGCGTAGCTTTGGCAGCCGGGGCCAATGGCTACACCTTC,CASSVALAAGANGYTF
TRBJ1-1,NA,NA,TRBV20-1,TGCAGTGCTAGGGAGCCCCAGGGAGGAACTGAAGCTTTCTTT,CSAREPQGGTEAFF
TRBJ1-1,TRBD1,NA,TRBV7-9,TGTGCCAGCATCAGTTACAGGGGTGGCACTGAAGCTTTCTTT,CASISYRGGTEAFF
TRBJ2-7,TRBD2,NA,TRBV6-2/TRBV6-3,TGTGCCAGCAGTCACCCGGGACTAGCTTTCGAGCAGTACTTC,CASSHPGLAFEQYF
TRBJ2-5,NA,medium-sized,TRBV12-3/TRBV12-4,TGTGCCAGCAGCCTCCAAGAGACCCAGTACTTC,CASSLQETQYF
TRBJ2-6,NA,few,TRBV6-5,TGTGCCAGCAGAACACAGGCGTCTGGGGCCAACGTCCTGACTTTC,CASRTQASGANVLTF
TRBJ1-2,NA,NA,TRBV29-1,TGCAGCGTTGGGGAACAGGGTTCTAACTATGGCTACACCTTC,CSVGEQGSNYGYTF
TRBJ2-1,TRBD2,NA,TRBV11-1,TGTGCCAGCAGCTGCTCCGGGACTAGGGGGTATGAGCAGTTCTTC,CASSCSGTRGYEQFF
TRBJ2-3,TRBD1,NA,TRBV7-2,TGTGCCAGCAGCTTCGGGACAGGGGGCACTACAGATACGCAGTATTTT,CASSFGTGGTTDTQYF
TRBJ2-1,TRBD2,few,TRBV7-9,TGTGCCAGCAGCTTATCAAGCGGGGATAATGAGCAGTTCTTC,CASSLSSGDNEQFF
TRBJ2-3,TRBD1,NA,TRBV29-1,TGCAGCGTTACAGGGGCATCGTCAGATACGCAGTATTTT,CSVTGASSDTQYF
TRBJ2-4,NA,many,TRBV12-3/TRBV12-4,TGTGCCAGCAGCCCTGACAGGACGTTAGCCAAAAACATTCAGTACTTC,CASSPDRTLAKNIQYF
TRBJ2-1,NA,NA,TRBV2,TGTGCCAGCTCAGGCTACGCCTACAATGAGCAGTTCTTC,CASSGYAYNEQFF
TRBJ1-5,NA,NA,TRBV6-5,TGTGCCAGCAAAGCCGGTTTCAATCAGCCCCAGCATTTT,CASKAGFNQPQHF
TRBJ2-1,NA,NA,TRBV11-2,TGTGCCAGCAGCTTATTGGCAGGAGGGGATAGTGAGCAGTTCTTC,CASSLLAGGDSEQFF
TRBJ1-2,NA,few,TRBV4-3,TGCGCCAGCAGCCAAGATAAATATGGCTACACCTTC,CASSQDKYGYTF
TRBJ1-1,TRBD1,NA,TRBV6-6,TGTGCCAGCAGGGGACAGGGGGGAAACACTGAAGCTTTCTTT,CASRGQGGNTEAFF
TRBJ1-1,NA,NA,TRBV4-3,TGCGCCAGCAGCCAAGGCAGGGCTGAAGCTTTCTTT,CASSQGRAEAFF
TRBJ2-7,TRBD2,once,TRBV6-5,TGTGCCAGCAGTCGTAGCGGGTCTATCTCCGAGCAGTACTTC,CASSRSGSISEQYF
TRBJ1-2,NA,NA,TRBV4-3,TGCGCCAGCAGCCAAGATGGTGTAGGGAGACGGGGCTACACCTTC,CASSQDGVGRRGYTF
TRBJ1-2,NA,NA,TRBV7-9,TGTGCCAGCAGCTTAGTTGGCGGAGACTATGGCTACACCTTC,CASSLVGGDYGYTF
TRBJ1-1,NA,NA,TRBV20-1,TGCAGTGCTAGAGTCCCTCACCTACCGGGCAGGGGTTATCTCGGCACTGAAGCTTTCTTT,CSARVPHLPGRGYLGTEAFF
TRBJ1-5,NA,NA,TRBV6-2/TRBV6-3,TGTGCCAGCAGTTACTGGCTTCCGGGCGCTGAGGATCAGCCCCAGCATTTT,CASSYWLPGAEDQPQHF
TRBJ1-4,NA,NA,TRBV6-2/TRBV6-3,TGTGCCAGCAGTCGGGACGGATTTGATTCGTCTAATGAAAAACTGTTTTTT,CASSRDGFDSSNEKLFF
TRBJ1-5,NA,once,TRBV4-1,TGCGCCAGCAGCCAAGATGCAGGGTTAAGCCAGCCCCAGCATTTT,CASSQDAGLSQPQHF
TRBJ2-6,NA,few,TRBV3-1,TGTGCCAGCAGCCAAGAGACCGGGGCCAACGTCCTGACTTTC,CASSQETGANVLTF
TRBJ2-1,NA,many,TRBV27,TGCGCCAGCAGCTTGTCGACTAGCTCCTACAATGAGCAGTTCTTC,CASSLSTSSYNEQFF
TRBJ2-7,NA,NA,TRBV12-5,TGTGCTAGTGGTTTGGGAGAACAGGGCTCGGGCGAGCAGTACTTC,CASGLGEQGSGEQYF
TRBJ1-1,NA,NA,TRBV20-1,TGCAGTGCTAGGGGATTGAGGGAGAACACTGAAGCTTTCTTT,CSARGLRENTEAFF
TRBJ1-2,TRBD1,few,TRBV5-1,TGCGCCAGCAGCTCCGGGACAGGGGATTCTAACTATGGCTACACCTTC,CASSSGTGDSNYGYTF
TRBJ2-7,TRBD2,NA,TRBV9,TGTGCCAGCAGCGCTAGCGGGGGGGCATACGGGCAGTACTTC,CASSASGGAYGQYF
TRBJ2-1,NA,NA,TRBV9,TGTGCCAGCAGCGTAGGGGCGTCCGAGCAGTTCTTC,CASSVGASEQFF
TRBJ1-5,NA,NA,TRBV7-2,TGTGCCAGCAGCTTAACCGCAGGGAGCAATCAGCTCCAGCATTTT,CASSLTAGSNQLQHF